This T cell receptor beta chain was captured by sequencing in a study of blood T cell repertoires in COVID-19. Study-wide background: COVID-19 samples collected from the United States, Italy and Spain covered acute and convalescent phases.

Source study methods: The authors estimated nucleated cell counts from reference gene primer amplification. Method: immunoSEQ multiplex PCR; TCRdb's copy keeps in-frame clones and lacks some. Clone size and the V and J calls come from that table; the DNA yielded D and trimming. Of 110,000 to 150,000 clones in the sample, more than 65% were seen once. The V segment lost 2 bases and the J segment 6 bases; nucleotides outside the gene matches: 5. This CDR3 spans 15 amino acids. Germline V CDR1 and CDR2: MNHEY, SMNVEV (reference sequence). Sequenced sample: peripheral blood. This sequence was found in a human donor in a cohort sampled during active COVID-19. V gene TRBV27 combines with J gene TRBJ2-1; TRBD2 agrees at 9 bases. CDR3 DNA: TGTGCCAGCAGTTTAGTGGGACTAGCCTCCAATGAGCAGTTCTTC. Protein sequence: CASSLVGLASNEQFF.